A selection of T cell receptor beta chains follows, all from one sample in a study of radiotherapy plus CTLA-4 blockade in lung cancer. Only in-frame clones appear in the TCRdb table, and some are missing; sequencing was by immunoSEQ multiplex PCR. The data hold roughly 120,000 clones, with approximately 80% observed a single time. The sequencing used peripheral blood, collected from a patient treated with radiotherapy plus ipilimumab. The receptors come from a human donor with non-small cell lung cancer who had a partial response to radiotherapy plus ipilimumab. Both conserved end residues are part of each CDR3. The D gene is left open where the match is weak. The listing skips clone size in some rows; elsewhere it reads once, few, many or a size class.

NA,NA,TRBJ2-4,TRBV5-5,TGTGCCAGCAGCTTGGACAGGGCGGCTGACATTCAGTACTTC,CASSLDRAADIQYF
once,TRBD1,TRBJ2-7,TRBV29-1,TGCAGCGTTAAAGGACAGGGGTTCGGCTACGAGCAGTACTTC,CSVKGQGFGYEQYF
NA,NA,TRBJ1-1,TRBV18,TGTGCCAGCTCACCAGCTCCCCGGTACGGTGAGGAGAACACTGAAGCTTTCTTT,CASSPAPRYGEENTEAFF
NA,TRBD2,TRBJ2-1,TRBV7-6,TGTGCCAGCAGCCCAGCGGCTAGCGGGAATGAGCAGTTCTTC,CASSPAASGNEQFF
NA,TRBD2,TRBJ2-7,TRBV2,TGTGCCAGCGCCAAAAGCGCACGGGGGACTAGCAGTGGCGAGCAGTACTTC,CASAKSARGTSSGEQYF
once,TRBD2,TRBJ2-1,TRBV5-1,TGCGCCAGCAGCCGATTAAGCGGGAGTACCTACAATGAGCAGTTCTTC,CASSRLSGSTYNEQFF
NA,TRBD2,TRBJ2-7,TRBV5-1,TGCGCCAGCAGCTTGGCCGTCAGCGGGAGGGCCGACGAGCAGTACTTC,CASSLAVSGRADEQYF
few,TRBD2,TRBJ2-3,TRBV5-1,TGCGCCAGCAGCTTCATAGCGGGTCGCACAGATACGCAGTATTTT,CASSFIAGRTDTQYF
NA,TRBD1,TRBJ2-7,TRBV28,TGTGCCAGCAGTTTAAGGGGGCAAGTGCTCTACGAGCAGTACTTC,CASSLRGQVLYEQYF
NA,TRBD1,TRBJ1-6,TRBV7-2,TGTGCCAGCAGCTACCGGGACAGGGGATATTCACCCCTCCACTTT,CASSYRDRGYSPLHF
NA,NA,TRBJ1-2,TRBV7-2,TGTGCCAGCAGCCTCGACGGACAGACCTTAGGATATGGCTACACCTTC,CASSLDGQTLGYGYTF
NA,TRBD1,TRBJ1-2,TRBV11-1,TGTGCCAGCAGCCCTACTCGACAGGGCAGCTATGGCTACACCTTC,CASSPTRQGSYGYTF
few,TRBD1,TRBJ1-3,TRBV4-3,TGCGCCAGCAGCCAGCGGACAGGGGGCTACTCTGGAAACACCATATATTTT,CASSQRTGGYSGNTIYF
NA,NA,TRBJ1-1,TRBV2,TGTGCCAGCGCCGTAGACTCAGAGGGTGCAGCTTTCTTT,CASAVDSEGAAFF
NA,TRBD1,TRBJ2-5,TRBV5-4,TGTGCCAGCAGCGGTACCGGGACAGGGGGCTTAGGGGTGAAGACCCAGTACTTC,CASSGTGTGGLGVKTQYF
once,TRBD1,TRBJ1-1,TRBV28,TGTGCCAGCAGTTTAGGACAGGGGGCTTTCTTT,CASSLGQGAFF
NA,NA,TRBJ2-7,TRBV19,TGTGCCAGTAGCCAACAGGGTGGGGTCGAGCAGTACTTC,CASSQQGGVEQYF
NA,TRBD2,TRBJ2-1,TRBV27,TGTGCCAGCAGTTCGTTGGGGGGGAGCTCCTACAATGAGCAGTTCTTC,CASSSLGGSSYNEQFF
NA,TRBD1,TRBJ2-7,TRBV5-1,TGCGCCAGCAGCTATGGACAGGGTGGATACGAGCAGTACTTC,CASSYGQGGYEQYF
NA,NA,TRBJ2-5,TRBV5-1,TGCGCCAGCAGCTTGGCCAGGGGAGCGGAAGAGACCCAGTACTTC,CASSLARGAEETQYF
NA,TRBD1,TRBJ2-2,TRBV5-1,TGCGCCAGCAGCTTGGGGACAGGGAACACCGGGGAGCTGTTTTTT,CASSLGTGNTGELFF
NA,NA,TRBJ2-1,TRBV7-3,TGTGCCAGCAGCCCGGGATCTAATCGAGGTGAGCAGTTCTTC,CASSPGSNRGEQFF
NA,NA,TRBJ1-1,TRBV6-5,TGTGCCAGCAGTCAACAGGATGGGGACACTGAAGCTTTCTTT,CASSQQDGDTEAFF
NA,TRBD1,TRBJ1-4,TRBV5-1,TGCGCCAGCAGCATGGGACAGGGGTATGAAAAACTGTTTTTT,CASSMGQGYEKLFF
once,NA,TRBJ1-1,TRBV7-3,TGTGCCAGCAGCCTTACTAAGGAGCCGAACACTGAAGCTTTCTTT,CASSLTKEPNTEAFF
few,TRBD2,TRBJ2-7,TRBV9,TGTGCCAGCAGCTACGCTAGCGGCCCCTACGAGCAGTACTTC,CASSYASGPYEQYF
NA,NA,TRBJ2-7,TRBV6-5,TGTGCCAGCAGTTTTCAAGGGGTAGAGCAGTACTTC,CASSFQGVEQYF
NA,TRBD2,TRBJ2-2,TRBV5-4,TGTGCCAGCAGCTTAGCCGTAGCGGGAGGGTCTACCGGGGAGCTGTTTTTT,CASSLAVAGGSTGELFF
NA,NA,TRBJ1-5,TRBV19,TGTGCCAGTAGTACTTACAGGGTTCGAAGCAATCAGCCCCAGCATTTT,CASSTYRVRSNQPQHF
NA,NA,TRBJ2-1,TRBV2,TGTGCCAGCGGCGCCAGGGCACAGGGTGAGCAGTTCTTC,CASGARAQGEQFF
NA,NA,TRBJ2-3,TRBV15,TGTGCCACCAGCAGAGATCACCGGGGACTCCGTGGCACAGATACGCAGTATTTT,CATSRDHRGLRGTDTQYF
few,TRBD1,TRBJ1-1,TRBV10-3,TGTGCCATCGGTTTTGACAGGGGCGAAGCTTTCTTT,CAIGFDRGEAFF
few,NA,TRBJ2-3,TRBV4-2,TGTGCCAGCAGCCAAGATGCCAGGGTGGAAGATACGCAGTATTTT,CASSQDARVEDTQYF
NA,NA,TRBJ1-2,TRBV19,TGTGCCAGTAGACGGATATCTAATTCGTGGCAGGGGTCTTATGGCTACACCTTC,CASRRISNSWQGSYGYTF
NA,TRBD1,TRBJ1-5,TRBV4-1,TGCGCCAGCAGCCAAGATGGACAGGTCAGTCAGCCCCAGCATTTT,CASSQDGQVSQPQHF
NA,TRBD1,TRBJ1-2,TRBV7-9,TGTGCCAGCAGCTTAGGGCAGGGGGTTTTCTATGGCTACACCTTC,CASSLGQGVFYGYTF
NA,TRBD1,TRBJ1-2,TRBV29-1,TGCAGCGCGGACGGGGACAGCTATGGCTACACCTTC,CSADGDSYGYTF
NA,NA,TRBJ2-1,TRBV19,TGTGCCAGTAGCTCAGGGCGAATCACCTACAATGAGCAGTTCTTC,CASSSGRITYNEQFF
few,TRBD1,TRBJ1-1,TRBV19,TGTGCCAGTAAAATCGGGACAGGGGGAATGAACACTGAAGCTTTCTTT,CASKIGTGGMNTEAFF
NA,NA,TRBJ1-5,TRBV4-1,TGCGCCAGCAGCCGAGATGGAGACTATCAGCCCCAGCATTTT,CASSRDGDYQPQHF
NA,NA,TRBJ1-5,TRBV6-1,TGCGCCAGCAGTGACCTGGACAGCTTTAATAGCAATCAGCCCCAGCATTTT,CASSDLDSFNSNQPQHF
NA,TRBD1,TRBJ2-1,TRBV6-5,TGTGCCAGCAGGCCGTCCGGGACAGATGAGCAGTTCTTC,CASRPSGTDEQFF
NA,NA,TRBJ1-4,TRBV27,TGTGCCAGCAGTTTTGCGGGGGGCGGGGGACTGTTTTTT,CASSFAGGGGLFF
NA,TRBD2,TRBJ2-5,TRBV11-2,TGTGCCAGCAGCCGGGCGGGAGGTCAAGAGACCCAGTACTTC,CASSRAGGQETQYF
once,TRBD1,TRBJ2-3,TRBV7-9,TGTGCCAGCAGCTTAGCGTCGTGGCAGGGGGGCACAGATACGCAGTATTTT,CASSLASWQGGTDTQYF
NA,TRBD1,TRBJ2-5,TRBV5-1,TGCGCCAGCAGCTTATTTGTGGGACAGTACCAAGAGACCCAGTACTTC,CASSLFVGQYQETQYF
NA,TRBD2,TRBJ2-1,TRBV6-6,TGTGCCAGCAGCCCTTCAGCGGGAGGGCATCAGTTCTTC,CASSPSAGGHQFF
NA,NA,TRBJ2-2,TRBV7-9,TGTGCCAGCAGGGATAGCGGCAACACCGGGGAGCTGTTTTTT,CASRDSGNTGELFF
few,TRBD1,TRBJ1-4,TRBV25-1,TGTGCCAGCAGTCGTGGGACAGCAACTAATGAAAAACTGTTTTTT,CASSRGTATNEKLFF
NA,TRBD2,TRBJ2-3,TRBV29-1,TGCAGCGTTGGTACTAGCGGGAGGGCCGATACGCAGTATTTT,CSVGTSGRADTQYF
few,TRBD1,TRBJ2-5,TRBV5-5,TGTGCCAGCAGCCCTAGACAGGGGGCAAGGAAGACCCAGTACTTC,CASSPRQGARKTQYF
NA,NA,TRBJ1-2,TRBV19,TGTGCCACTAGTACGTTCGGGGATGGCTACACCTTC,CATSTFGDGYTF
NA,TRBD1,TRBJ2-5,TRBV6-1,TGTGCCAGCAGCGACAGGGGACGAGAGACCCAGTACTTC,CASSDRGRETQYF
NA,NA,TRBJ1-4,TRBV4-3,TGCGCCAGCAGCCAAGTCTACGGGACAAGTGGTGAAAAACTGTTTTTT,CASSQVYGTSGEKLFF
NA,NA,TRBJ2-5,TRBV6-6,TGTGCCAGCAGTTACTCTCGGGAGACCCAGTACTTC,CASSYSRETQYF